Below are 16 T cell receptor beta chains sequenced from a single sample in a study of blood T cell repertoires in COVID-19. The table came from immunoSEQ multiplex PCR; TCRdb's copy has only in-frame clones and leaves some out. The table has about 350,000 clones, over 80% seen once; the top ten hold approximately 9.3%. Material: peripheral blood. These receptors came from a man aged 25-45 years with COVID-19, enrolled during active disease.

This clone was counted a single time. This chain connects TRBV4-1 to TRBJ1-4; weak D call: TRBD1 (6 bases). The CDR3 has 18 residues. Germline loops: CDR1 MGHRA, CDR2 YSYEKL. Trimming left V 0 bases short and J 0 bases short, with 14 bases between. CDR3 sequence: CASSQDATGGATNEKLFF. CDR3 coding DNA: TGCGCCAGCAGCCAAGATGCGACAGGTGGGGCAACTAATGAAAAACTGTTTTTT.

This clone was observed once. The chain employs TRBV18 and TRBJ2-7; D possibly corresponds to TRBD1 (7 bases). V was pared by 3 bases and J by 5 bases, with 23 bases between. This CDR3 has 17 amino acids. From germline, CDR1 is KGHSH and CDR2 LQKENI. CDR3 coding DNA: TGTGCCAGCTCACCCAGCAGTACGGCAGGGGGAGGCCACGAGCAGTACTTC. It translates to CASSPSSTAGGGHEQYF. The whole variable domain, filled in from reference TRBV18 and TRBJ2-7, reads NAGVMQNPRHLVRRRGQEARLRCSPMKGHSHVYWYRQLPEEGLKFMVYLQKENIIDESGMPKERFSAEFPKEGPSILRIQQVVRGDSAAYFCASSPSSTAGGGHEQYFGPGTRLTVT.

V and J are TRBV4-1 and TRBJ2-3; 10 nucleotides line up with TRBD2. This CDR3 comprises 18 residues. Per the germline V gene, CDR1 is MGHRA and CDR2 is YSYEKL. V shed 1 base and J 1 base; nucleotides not matched to a gene: 8. This CDR3 reads CASSQGTSGWGGTDTQYF. The DNA of the CDR3 is TGCGCCAGCAGCCAAGGGACTAGCGGATGGGGGGGCACAGATACGCAGTATTTT.

The chain uses TRBV7-2 and TRBJ1-4, with TRBD1 matching over 10 bases. With 5 bases clipped from V and 3 bases from J, the junction kept 6 bases outside the gene matches. Per germline, CDR1 SGHTA and CDR2 FQGNSA. The CDR3 spans 16 residues. This CDR3 reads CASSRDRGSANEKLFF. The DNA for the CDR3 is TGTGCCAGCAGCCGGGACAGGGGATCGGCTAATGAAAAACTGTTTTTT.

The chain carries TRBV2 and TRBJ2-1; TRBD2 matches at 10 bases. The CDR3 is 13 amino acids. V shed 10 bases, J shed 4 bases, and the junction held 4 bases outside the gene matches. CDR1 and CDR2 from the germline V gene are SNHLY and FYNNEI. CDR3 loop: CANQRGGYNEQFF. In DNA, the CDR3 is TGTGCCAACCAGCGGGGGGGGTACAATGAGCAGTTCTTC.

This rearrangement joins TRBV3-1 (or the pseudogene TRBV3-2) to TRBJ2-5; D is perhaps TRBD2 (5 bases). Germline CDR1 and CDR2: LGHDT and YNNKEL (reference sequence). The CDR3 has 14 residues. V lost 2 bases to trimming and J lost 5 bases, with 12 bases between them. DNA for the CDR3: TGTGCCAGCAGCCAATCTCAAGAGGGCGAGACCCAGTACTTC. This translates into CASSQSQEGETQYF.

This clone was detected once. The chain recombines TRBV7-9 with TRBJ2-1; D perhaps matches TRBD1 (6 bases). Germline CDR1 and CDR2: SEHNR and FQNEAQ (reference sequence). There are 15 residues in the CDR3. The V end was cut by 6 bases, the J end by 3 bases, with 15 bases between. CDR3 DNA: TGTGCCAGCAGTCGAAGGGGGAGCGACTACAATGAGCAGTTCTTC. This sequence encodes CASSRRGSDYNEQFF.

The J gene is TRBJ2-1, the V gene TRBV19; TRBD1 matches 7 bases. Trimming cost V 8 bases and J 0 bases; bases outside gene matches: 7. Germline V gives CDR1 LNHDA, CDR2 SQIVND (reference sequence). The CDR3 totals 15 residues. CDR3: CASSNRGRSYNEQFF. The CDR3 bases are TGTGCCAGTTCGAACAGGGGCCGCTCCTACAATGAGCAGTTCTTC.

The table lists this clone with many counts. The chain employs TRBV2 and TRBJ2-2; D is ambiguous. The V end lost 10 bases, the J end lost 4 bases, and 13 bases lay between the germline ends. Germline CDR1 SNHLY, CDR2 FYNNEI. The CDR3 is 13 amino acids. CDR3 nucleotide sequence: TGTGCCACCTCAGTTTCATCCACCGGGGAGCTGTTTTTT. It translates to CATSVSSTGELFF.

V usage is TRBV18 and J usage is TRBJ1-5; D may be TRBD1 (6 bases). V was trimmed by 3 bases and J by 7 bases, leaving 19 bases between them. This CDR3 contains 16 residues. Germline CDR1 is KGHSH and CDR2 is LQKENI. CDR3 amino acids: CASSPTGIGAGQPQHF. The CDR3 nucleotides read TGTGCCAGCTCACCGACAGGTATAGGAGCAGGACAGCCCCAGCATTTT. Filled out from reference TRBV18 and TRBJ1-5, the complete variable domain reads NAGVMQNPRHLVRRRGQEARLRCSPMKGHSHVYWYRQLPEEGLKFMVYLQKENIIDESGMPKERFSAEFPKEGPSILRIQQVVRGDSAAYFCASSPTGIGAGQPQHFGDGTRLSIL.

This rearrangement joins TRBV2 to TRBJ1-2; 7 bases are shared with TRBD1. This CDR3 spans 14 amino acids. The ends lost 5 bases at V and 3 bases at J; junction bases unmatched: 6. Per germline, CDR1 SNHLY and CDR2 FYNNEI. The CDR3 nucleotides read TGTGCCAGCAGTAAGGGCCAGGGGGACTATGGCTACACCTTC. Its protein is CASSKGQGDYGYTF.

The V and J genes are TRBV6-2 or TRBV6-3 and TRBJ2-7; D is possibly TRBD1 (6 bases). Germline V gives CDR1 MNHEY, CDR2 SVGEGT. The CDR3 is 13 amino acids. The V gene lost 2 bases and the J gene lost 6 bases, with 11 bases spanning the gap. CDR3 loop: CASSYGGEIEQYF. DNA of the CDR3: TGTGCCAGCAGTTACGGGGGCGAGATCGAGCAGTACTTC.

This chain joins TRBV19 and TRBJ2-5, with D possibly being TRBD1 (6 bases). CDR1 and CDR2 from the germline V gene are LNHDA and SQIVND (reference sequence). The V gene lost 4 bases and the J gene lost 2 bases, with 11 bases spanning the gap. This CDR3 comprises 14 residues. The CDR3 loop is CASSTHRDQETQYF. The CDR3, as DNA: TGTGCCAGTAGTACCCACAGGGATCAAGAGACCCAGTACTTC.

This clone was seen only once. The chain joins TRBV2 to TRBJ2-7, with D maybe TRBD2 (5 bases). CDR3 length equals 13 residues. V was trimmed by 5 bases and J by 4 bases, leaving 12 bases between them. Germline V CDR1 and CDR2: SNHLY, FYNNEI. The chain's CDR3 is CASSQPSGYEQYF. In DNA, the CDR3 is TGTGCCAGCAGTCAACCCTCGGGGTACGAGCAGTACTTC.

The chain is built from TRBV18 and TRBJ1-2, with TRBD1 identical over 7 bases. Germline V gene sequence: CDR1 KGHSH, CDR2 LQKENI. This CDR3 region has 14 residues. Unmatched junction bases numbered 7, after V lost 3 bases and J lost 6 bases. CDR3 bases: TGTGCCAGCTCACCTTTTGGACAGGATCATGGCTACACCTTC. Its translation: CASSPFGQDHGYTF.

The rearrangement uses TRBV27 and TRBJ1-4; 8 bases align to TRBD1. The CDR3 extends over 17 amino acids. J was trimmed by 1 base and V by 5 bases; bases with no gene match: 9. Germline assignment: CDR1 MNHEY and CDR2 SMNVEV (reference sequence). Here the CDR3 reads CASSPSWTGITNEKLFF. The DNA of the CDR3 is TGTGCCAGCAGTCCTTCTTGGACAGGGATAACTAATGAAAAACTGTTTTTT.